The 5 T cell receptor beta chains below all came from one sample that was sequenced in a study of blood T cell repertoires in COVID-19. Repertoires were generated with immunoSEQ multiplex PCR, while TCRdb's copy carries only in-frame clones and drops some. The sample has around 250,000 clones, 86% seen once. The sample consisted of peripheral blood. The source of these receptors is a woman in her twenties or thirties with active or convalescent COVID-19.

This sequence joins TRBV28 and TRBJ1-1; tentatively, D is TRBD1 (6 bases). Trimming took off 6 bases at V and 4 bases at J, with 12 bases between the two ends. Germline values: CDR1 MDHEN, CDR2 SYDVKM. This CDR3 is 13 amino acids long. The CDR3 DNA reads TGTGCCAGCAGGAAACAGGGCCCCACTGAAGCTTTCTTT. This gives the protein CASRKQGPTEAFF.

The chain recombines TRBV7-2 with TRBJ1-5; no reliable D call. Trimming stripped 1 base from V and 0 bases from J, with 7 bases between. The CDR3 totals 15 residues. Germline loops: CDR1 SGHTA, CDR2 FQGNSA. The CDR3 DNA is TGTGCCAGCAGCTTAGGAGGTTATAGCAATCAGCCCCAGCATTTT. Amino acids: CASSLGGYSNQPQHF.

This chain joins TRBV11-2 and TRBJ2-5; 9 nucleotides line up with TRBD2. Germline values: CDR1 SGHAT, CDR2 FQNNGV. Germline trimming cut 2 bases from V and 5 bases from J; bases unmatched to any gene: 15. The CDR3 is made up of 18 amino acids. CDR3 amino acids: CASSLYGLARPGGETQYF. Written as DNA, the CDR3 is TGTGCCAGCAGCTTATACGGACTAGCGCGACCTGGGGGGGAGACCCAGTACTTC.

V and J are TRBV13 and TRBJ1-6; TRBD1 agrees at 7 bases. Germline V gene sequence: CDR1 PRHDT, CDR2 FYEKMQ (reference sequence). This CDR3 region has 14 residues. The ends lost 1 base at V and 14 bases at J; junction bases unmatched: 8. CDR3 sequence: CASSLASTGMTLHF. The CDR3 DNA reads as TGTGCCAGCAGCTTAGCTTCGACAGGGATGACCCTCCACTTT. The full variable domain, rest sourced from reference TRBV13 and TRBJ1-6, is AAGVIQSPRHLIKEKRETATLKCYPIPRHDTVYWYQQGPGQDPQFLISFYEKMQSDKGSIPDRFSAQQFSDYHSELNMSSLELGDSALYFCASSLASTGMTLHFGNGTRLTVT.

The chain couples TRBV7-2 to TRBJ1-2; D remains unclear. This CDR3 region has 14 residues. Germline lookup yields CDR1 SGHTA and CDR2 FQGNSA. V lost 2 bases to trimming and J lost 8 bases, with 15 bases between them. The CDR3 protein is CASSLREPARGYTF. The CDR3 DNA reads TGTGCCAGCAGCTTAAGAGAACCCGCGAGGGGCTACACCTTC. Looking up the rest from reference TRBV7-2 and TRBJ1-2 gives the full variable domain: GAGVSQSPSNKVTEKGKDVELRCDPISGHTALYWYRQSLGQGLEFLIYFQGNSAPDKSGLPSDRFSAERTGGSVSTLTIQRTQQEDSAVYLCASSLREPARGYTFGSGTRLTVV.